The source of this T cell receptor (beta chain) is a study of blood T cell repertoires in COVID-19. Study-wide background: The cDNA or gDNA used as material had been derived from T cells, B-cell-depleted T cells, or PBMCs.

This clone occurred once. The data were produced by immunoSEQ multiplex PCR, yet TCRdb's version contains in-frame clones alone and is incomplete. The repertoire includes about 270,000 clones, approximately 86% of them detected once, and roughly 13% sits in the top ten. This CDR3 is built from 15 residues. Per germline, CDR1 SGHAT and CDR2 FQNNGV. V shed 4 bases and J shed 1 base, with 11 bases lying between them. In Seattle, patients joined the study during active infection and were tracked longitudinally. The V call is TRBV11-2, the J call TRBJ2-4; maybe TRBD2 (5 bases). This clonotype was obtained from a woman between 70 and 85 years old with COVID-19, enrolled during active disease. The sequenced sample consisted of peripheral blood. CDR3 loop: CASSSPGEAKNIQYF. As DNA, the CDR3 is TGTGCCAGCAGCTCACCTGGGGAGGCCAAAAACATTCAGTACTTC.